What follows are 9 T cell receptor beta chains derived from one specimen sequenced in a study of CD8+CD57+ T cells in acquired aplastic anemia. Patients who underwent sequencing had shown CD8+CD57+ cell expansion by flow cytometry. The template used for profiling TCR beta VDJ and CDR3 was genomic DNA. TCRdb independently ran MiXCR on the reads; one entry per CDR3 protein. Of 180,000 or so distinct CDR3 sequences in the sample, less than 60% are singletons; the top ten hold about 1.8%. The sequencing input was sorted CD4+, CD8+, or CD8+CD57+ T cells (not recorded which) from PBMCs. The receptors originated from a human donor with aplastic anemia.

The genes are TRBV5-1 and TRBJ2-7; D remains ambiguous. Germline V CDR1 and CDR2: SGHRS, YFSETQ. This CDR3 spans 14 amino acids. Trimming took 0 bases from V and 2 from J, leaving 9 bases between them. CDR3 sequence: CASSLVAEAYEQYF. The CDR3 coding sequence is TGCGCCAGCAGCTTGGTAGCCGAGGCCTACGAGCAGTACTTC.

This clonotype was detected only a few times. The genes are TRBV12-3 or TRBV12-4 and TRBJ2-7, with no clear D. V was pared by 6 bases and J by 6 bases, with 15 bases between. The length of the CDR3 is 13 residues. The CDR3 protein is CASRSTSALEQYF. The CDR3 coding sequence is TGTGCCAGCAGATCGACAAGCGCTCTCGAGCAGTACTTC.

This clonotype came up once. The chain carries TRBV11-1 and TRBJ2-5; 9 bases line up with TRBD2. CDR3 size: 21 residues. Germline V gene sequence: CDR1 SGHAT, CDR2 FQDESV (reference sequence). The J segment lost 3 bases and the V segment lost 1 base, leaving 21 bases of the junction unmatched. CDR3 in DNA: TGTGCCAGCAGCTTAGTGAGGTTAGCGGGGGCCTTCGCTGGCCGTGAAGAGACCCAGTACTTC. This encodes CASSLVRLAGAFAGREETQYF.

This clonotype was seen many times. The rearrangement joins TRBV20-1 to TRBJ2-1; D possibly corresponds to TRBD2 (7 bases). The ends were cut back, 6 bases at V and 5 bases at J, with 17 bases in the middle. Per the germline V gene, CDR1 is DFQATT and CDR2 is SNEGSKA (reference sequence). The CDR3 is 14 residues long. The CDR3 DNA is TGCAGTGCCCGTGGAGGGGGGGCGAACAATGAGCAGTTCTTC. Amino acids: CSARGGGANNEQFF.

This clonotype was recorded many times. V is TRBV4-3 and J is TRBJ1-6, with D unresolved. The CDR3 is made up of 17 amino acids. Trimming pared 0 bases from V and 0 bases from J, leaving 9 bases between. Germline CDR1 and CDR2: LGHNA and YSLEER. The CDR3 sequence is CASSQDSPSSYNSPLHF. Written as DNA, the CDR3 is TGCGCCAGCAGCCAAGATAGCCCGAGCTCCTATAATTCACCCCTCCACTTT.

The rearrangement uses TRBV12-3 or TRBV12-4 and TRBJ2-1, with 8 bases lining up with TRBD2. V gave up 7 bases and J gave up 0 bases; unmatched junction bases: 11. The CDR3 totals 17 residues. CDR3 loop: CASMGRGAMSSYNEQFF. The CDR3 bases are TGTGCCAGCATGGGGCGGGGGGCTATGAGCTCCTACAATGAGCAGTTCTTC.

This clonotype was recorded a few times. The chain recombines TRBV4-3 with TRBJ1-4, with 7 nucleotides matching TRBD1. V dropped 1 base and J dropped 2; count of bases not matched to a gene: 4. The CDR3 covers 16 residues. Germline CDR1 reads LGHNA; CDR2 reads YSLEER. CDR3 sequence (DNA): TGCGCCAGCAGCCAAGGTTGGGGACAGACTAATGAAAAACTGTTTTTT. Its protein product is CASSQGWGQTNEKLFF.

This clonotype has only a few counts. This chain links TRBV20-1 with TRBJ1-2, with TRBD1 matching over 7 bases. This CDR3 has 14 residues. Looked up from germline, CDR1 is DFQATT and CDR2 is SNEGSKA (reference sequence). The CDR3 sequence: CRAIRGTENYGYTF. CDR3 sequence (DNA): TGCAGGGCCATAAGGGGGACAGAGAATTATGGCTACACCTTC.

The genes are TRBV19 and TRBJ2-3; D ambiguous. The CDR3 extends over 12 amino acids. V was trimmed by 3 bases and J by 1 base, leaving 2 bases between them. Germline lookup yields CDR1 LNHDA and CDR2 SQIVND (reference sequence). The CDR3 bases are TGTGCCAGTAGTATCCGCACAGATACGCAGTATTTT. Its protein product is CASSIRTDTQYF. The whole variable domain, filled in from reference TRBV19 and TRBJ2-3, reads DGGITQSPKYLFRKEGQNVTLSCEQNLNHDAMYWYRQDPGQGLRLIYYSQIVNDFQKGDIAEGYSVSREKKESFPLTVTSAQKNPTAFYLCASSIRTDTQYFGPGTRLTVL.